This TCR beta chain was profiled in a study of CD8+ T cells in alopecia areata. Across the study: Patients received oral tofacitinib, 5 to 10 mg twice daily, for moderate-to-severe alopecia areata.

In the case of this clone: No antigen is known for it.

Germline-derived CDR1 and CDR2 are MNHEY and SMNVEV (reference sequence). The V end was cut by 5 bases, the J end by 11 bases, with 15 bases between. The CDR3 length is 12 residues. Sample treatment: oral pan-JAK inhibitor, 5-10 mg twice daily. Obtained from alopecia areata patients were lesional scalp punch biopsies along with peripheral blood. Reverse transcription of extracted RNA yielded cDNA, which provided the sequencing template. Produced via immunoSEQ multiplex PCR; TCRdb's table is partial and in-frame only. The repertoire holds 200,000 to 250,000 clones, less than 45% seen once, with about 2.4% in the top ten. Broader study findings: Higher clonality and more expanded CD8+ clones appeared in lesional than normal scalp.

The V and J genes are TRBV27 and TRBJ1-1; D unresolved. The sequence came from a human donor with alopecia areata. The material was CD4+ T cells sorted from blood, obtained at approximately week 37, from a patient treated with tofacitinib. The CDR3 DNA reads TGTGCCAGCAGTACCGGGGAAGGATACGCTTTCTTT. Amino acid sequence: CASSTGEGYAFF.